This T cell receptor beta chain was identified in a study of blood T cell repertoires in COVID-19. Clones were read by immunoSEQ multiplex PCR, and TCRdb kept only the in-frame ones, dropping some. The table lists approximately 68,000 clones, roughly nine tenths of them singletons, with over 10% in the top ten. The CDR3 runs 14 residues. V was clipped by 4 bases and J by 2 bases, with 10 bases between them. Germline values: CDR1 KGHSH, CDR2 LQKENI. This TCR was recovered from a woman aged 60-75 years with acute or convalescent COVID-19. The chain uses TRBV18 and TRBJ2-3; D is perhaps TRBD2 (7 bases). Input material: peripheral blood. CDR3 DNA: TGTGCCAGCTCACGCGCGGGGGCCACAGATACGCAGTATTTT. Its translation is CASSRAGATDTQYF.